The clone carrying this T cell receptor (beta chain) was seen a single time. TCRdb used MiXCR to reprocess the 5' RACE reads, holding one entry per CDR3 protein. Of some 80,000 distinct CDR3 sequences listed, around 12% are singletons. This sample was taken from a study of early T cells in non-severe SARS-CoV-2 infection. The receptor was isolated from an adult who was a healthcare worker with PCR-confirmed SARS-CoV-2 infection or an uninfected control (not recorded which). The sequenced sample consisted of whole blood.

CDR3 in amino acids: CSVVADTASYEQYF. DNA for the CDR3: TGCAGCGTTGTTGCCGACACCGCCTCCTACGAGCAGTACTTC. V gene TRBV29-1 combines with J gene TRBJ2-7; no definite D call. Trimming shortened V by 4 bases and J by 0 bases, and 13 bases separated the two germline ends. Germline CDR1 SQVTM, CDR2 ANQGSEA. This CDR3 is 14 amino acids long.